The sequence of this T cell receptor (beta chain) was determined in a study of post-analysis software for immune sequencing data. Notes on the study in general: Included in a set of roughly five TRBV segments more frequent in patients than controls were TRBV5-6, TRBV5-1 and TRBV20-1. Clustering by F measure revealed strong co-clustering among samples prepared together in one batch. Significantly lower normalized Chao1 diversity was found in patients with multiple sclerosis relative to controls.

CDR3 length equals 15 residues. Details on this clonotype: The antigen is unknown.

The authors incorporated unique molecular identifiers into the TCR beta cDNA libraries. T cells, roughly 0.95 to 10 million of them, yielded about half a million cDNA molecules. MiXCR was run by TCRdb on the PCR reads, yielding one entry per CDR3 protein. The repertoire holds approximately 770,000 distinct CDR3 sequences, with around 45% as singletons. The receptor was derived from a girl between 5 and 17 years old with multiple sclerosis. The rearrangement links TRBV21-1 to TRBJ1-1. TRBV21-1 is given as a pseudogene. The sequenced sample consisted of blood. CDR3 nucleotide sequence: TGCGCCAGCAGCAAGGACGGACCAATAAGATACCAAGCTTTCTTT. It encodes CASSKDGPIRYQAFF.